This T cell receptor (beta chain) was observed in a study of PD-1 blockade in mismatch repair-deficient tumors. Germline V gene data show CDR1 as MNHEY and CDR2 as SMNVEV (reference sequence). CDR3 length: 16 residues. J was trimmed by 4 bases and V by 2 bases; bases with no gene match: 4. Only in-frame clones appear in the TCRdb table, and some are missing; sequencing was by immunoSEQ multiplex PCR. The data show some 120,000 clones, almost 90% seen once. The chain couples TRBV27 to TRBJ2-3, with TRBD2 matching 12 bases. Sequenced material: peripheral blood, taken just over 70 weeks after starting pembrolizumab. This receptor was obtained from an adult with mismatch repair-deficient cancer. The CDR3 DNA follows: TGTGCCAGCAGTTTACTGCTAGCGGGAGGGCCAGATACGCAGTATTTT. As protein: CASSLLLAGGPDTQYF.